The 19 T cell receptor beta chains below all came from one sample that was sequenced in a study of OX40 agonist ivuxolimab in advanced cancers. The assay was immunoSEQ multiplex PCR, and TCRdb's table has in-frame clones only and misses some. The table lists around 70,000 clones, more than 65% of them singletons. Sequencing used CD4+ or CD8+ T cells sorted from blood, obtained in a trial of the OX40 agonist ivuxolimab. These receptors originate from an adult with an advanced solid tumor such as melanoma, head and neck, liver or kidney cancer.

V usage is TRBV28 and J usage is TRBJ2-7; D ambiguous. Per germline, CDR1 MDHEN and CDR2 SYDVKM. Trimming took off 4 bases at V and 2 bases at J, with 18 bases between the two ends. The CDR3 has 16 amino acids. The CDR3 sequence: CASSSILSRVTYEQYF. The CDR3, as DNA: TGTGCCAGCAGTTCCATCCTGTCTCGGGTTACCTACGAGCAGTACTTC.

The V call is TRBV29-1, the J call TRBJ2-5; tentatively, D is TRBD1 (5 bases). The CDR3 is 13 amino acids. The germline V gene encodes CDR1 SQVTM and CDR2 ANQGSEA. V was cut by 4 bases and J by 5 bases, with 14 bases left in between. The CDR3 DNA sequence: TGCAGCGTTGCTGTCCGACAGTGGGAGACCCAGTACTTC. Its protein product is CSVAVRQWETQYF. The whole variable domain, filled in from reference TRBV29-1 and TRBJ2-5, reads SAVISQKPSRDICQRGTSLTIQCQVDSQVTMMFWYRQQPGQSLTLIATANQGSEATYESGFVIDKFPISRPNLTFSTLTVSNMSPEDSSIYLCSVAVRQWETQYFGPGTRLLVL.

V gene TRBV5-1 combines with J gene TRBJ2-7; TRBD1 matches at 11 bases. This CDR3 region has 15 residues. Trimming took 1 base from V and 3 from J; bases not matched to a gene: 3. CDR1 is SGHRS, CDR2 YFSETQ, per germline. The CDR3 DNA reads as TGCGCCAGCAGCTTGTCCGGGACAGGGGGCTACGAGCAGTACTTC. Encoded protein: CASSLSGTGGYEQYF.

V and J are TRBV5-1 and TRBJ1-1; D uncertain. The CDR3 contains 13 residues. V lost 3 bases and J 4 bases, leaving 10 bases between the germline ends. Germline V gene sequence: CDR1 SGHRS, CDR2 YFSETQ. Here the CDR3 reads CASSSMVSTEAFF. The CDR3 DNA reads TGCGCCAGCAGCTCTATGGTGTCCACTGAAGCTTTCTTT.

J is TRBJ1-2 and V is TRBV5-5, with D maybe TRBD1 (6 bases). CDR3 length: 15 amino acids. V lost 4 bases to trimming and J lost 3 bases, with 16 bases between them. Germline assignment: CDR1 SGHKS and CDR2 YYEKEE (reference sequence). CDR3: CASSPEGGRYYGYTF. The DNA of the CDR3 is TGTGCCAGCAGCCCCGAAGGGGGGCGTTACTATGGCTACACCTTC.

This clone was seen more than once but under ten times. V usage is TRBV18 and J usage is TRBJ2-5, with a tentative D call TRBD1 (6 bases). Germline CDR1 is KGHSH and CDR2 is LQKENI. V gave up 5 bases and J gave up 5 bases, with 12 bases separating them. This CDR3 contains 13 residues. This chain's CDR3 is CASSSTRGETQYF. DNA for the CDR3: TGTGCCAGCTCATCAACTAGGGGGGAGACCCAGTACTTC.

This chain joins TRBV7-3 and TRBJ2-3, with TRBD1 matching 9 bases. V lost 2 bases, J lost 5 bases, and 8 bases stayed unmatched. Looked up from germline, CDR1 is SGHTA and CDR2 is FQGTGA. This CDR3 has 16 amino acids. CDR3: CASSLWGRQGGDTQYF. The CDR3 region has the DNA TGTGCCAGCAGCTTATGGGGACGACAGGGGGGAGATACGCAGTATTTT.

DNA of the CDR3: TGTGCCAGCAGCTTCGAGGATACGCAGTATTTT. The encoded protein is CASSFEDTQYF. The chain combines TRBV7-6 with TRBJ2-3; D is unclear. The CDR3 spans 11 residues. The V and J ends lost 3 bases and 6 bases respectively, with 4 bases between them. Per the germline V gene, CDR1 is SGHVS and CDR2 is FNYEAQ.

The chain recombines TRBV7-3 with TRBJ2-7, with 10 bases aligning to TRBD2. This CDR3 is 15 amino acids long. Trimming took 8 bases from V and 5 from J; bases not matched to a gene: 12. Germline V CDR1 and CDR2: SGHTA, FQGTGA. CDR3 DNA: TGTGCCAGCGCGCTAGCGGGGGCCCCTCTGGACGAGCAGTACTTC. Translated, it gives CASALAGAPLDEQYF.

The CDR3 DNA reads TGTGCCAGCAGCTTACCCAACACTGAAGCTTTCTTT. As protein: CASSLPNTEAFF. The V gene is TRBV11-2, the J gene TRBJ1-1; D gene uncertain. CDR3 length equals 12 residues. The germline V gene encodes CDR1 SGHAT and CDR2 FQNNGV. Trimming removed 2 bases from V and 2 bases from J, with 3 bases in between.

This chain links TRBV4-1 with TRBJ2-3; TRBD2 agrees at 8 bases. This CDR3 comprises 17 residues. V lost 4 bases to trimming and J lost 4 bases; unmatched junction nucleotides: 13. CDR1 is MGHRA and CDR2 is YSYEKL in the germline V gene. DNA for the CDR3: TGCGCCAGCAGCCGAACCTTTGCGAGCGGGGGAGCAGATACGCAGTATTTT. It is translated as CASSRTFASGGADTQYF.

The chain recombines TRBV5-5 with TRBJ2-7; TRBD2 might be the D (5 bases). CDR1 and CDR2 from the germline V gene are SGHKS and YYEKEE (reference sequence). V was cut by 2 bases and J by 7 bases, with 10 bases left in between. The CDR3 contains 12 residues. The CDR3, as DNA: TGTGCCAGCAGCTTAGGACTTTGGGAGCAGTACTTC. This encodes CASSLGLWEQYF.

The rearrangement uses TRBV10-2 and TRBJ1-5; maybe TRBD1 (5 bases). CDR1 is WSHSY and CDR2 is SAAADI in the germline V gene. Trimming took 3 bases from V and 3 from J, leaving 12 bases between them. The CDR3 contains 15 residues. CDR3 protein: CASSEWGRLNQPQHF. The CDR3 DNA follows: TGCGCCAGCAGTGAATGGGGACGTCTCAATCAGCCCCAGCATTTT.

The chain has TRBV10-3 and TRBJ2-5; D gene unclear. Deletions cut 5 bases from V and 4 bases from J, with 14 bases between. The CDR3 runs to 14 residues. Germline V gene sequence: CDR1 ENHRY, CDR2 SYGVKD. CDR3 amino acids: CAISKQDGPETQYF. CDR3 nucleotides: TGTGCCATCAGTAAGCAGGATGGTCCAGAGACCCAGTACTTC.

This chain joins TRBV4-3 and TRBJ1-3; D is unresolved. V dropped 0 bases and J dropped 4 bases, with 7 bases sitting between them. The CDR3 sequence is 14 residues long. Germline CDR1 and CDR2: LGHNA and YSLEER. This chain's CDR3 is CASSQEEAGNTIYF. CDR3 DNA: TGCGCCAGCAGCCAAGAAGAAGCCGGAAACACCATATATTTT.

This clone came up a few times. The chain couples TRBV18 to TRBJ2-3; D is undetermined. From germline, CDR1 is KGHSH and CDR2 LQKENI. Trimming removed 3 bases from V and 0 bases from J, with 7 bases in between. The CDR3 consists of 14 residues. The CDR3 here is CASSPIGSTDTQYF. The CDR3 nucleotides read TGTGCCAGCTCACCGATCGGAAGCACAGATACGCAGTATTTT.

The chain couples TRBV5-1 to TRBJ1-2, with D maybe TRBD1 (5 bases). The CDR3 extends over 16 amino acids. Between the trimmed V and J ends, which lost 3 bases and 6 bases, there was a span of 21 bases. Germline V CDR1 and CDR2: SGHRS, YFSETQ. Written as DNA, the CDR3 is TGCGCCAGCAGCTCCGATCCCAGAGGGGTTGGGGATGGCTACACCTTC. Its translation is CASSSDPRGVGDGYTF.

The genes are TRBV28 and TRBJ2-3, with 10 positions matching TRBD2. Trimming cost V 9 bases and J 1 base; bases outside gene matches: 7. CDR1 is MDHEN, CDR2 SYDVKM, per germline. CDR3 length: 15 amino acids. The CDR3 DNA sequence: TGTGCCAGTTTAGCGGGGGGCTTTGGCACAGATACGCAGTATTTT. Amino acid sequence: CASLAGGFGTDTQYF.

The chain carries TRBV12-2 and TRBJ1-1; the D segment call TRBD1 is taken from the table without a DNA check. TRBV12-2 is annotated as a pseudogene. CDR3 size: 11 residues. CDR3 bases: TGTGCAAGTCGTGACAGGCTTGAAGCTTTCTTT. Protein: CASRDRLEAFF.